The next 13 T cell receptor beta chains were all read from a single sample in a study of lung T cells in sarcoidosis with Löfgren's syndrome. MiXCR, applied by TCRdb to the reads, yields one record per CDR3 protein. The table shows 8,000 to 10,000 distinct CDR3 sequences, with around 21% occurring only once. Sequencing input: CD4+ T cells from bronchoalveolar lavage fluid. Every receptor here comes from a human donor with sarcoidosis (Löfgren's syndrome or another form), or a control subject (not recorded which).

The chain employs TRBV7-9 and TRBJ2-3; 8 bases line up with TRBD1. Germline assignment: CDR1 SEHNR and CDR2 FQNEAQ (reference sequence). This CDR3 has 13 amino acids. The CDR3 loop is CVLQGAFGDTQYF. CDR3 nucleotide sequence: TGTGTCCTTCAGGGGGCGTTTGGGGATACGCAGTATTTT.

This clonotype was seen ten or more times. The chain couples TRBV28 to TRBJ1-4; D gene unclear. This CDR3 comprises 15 residues. Germline values: CDR1 MDHEN, CDR2 SYDVKM. Trimming took off 6 bases at V and 1 base at J, with 12 bases between the two ends. This CDR3 is CASSSLSLTNEKLFF. The CDR3 DNA follows: TGTGCCAGCAGCTCCCTCAGCCTAACTAATGAAAAACTGTTTTTT.

This clonotype was counted ten times or more. The chain carries TRBV4-1 and TRBJ2-7; the D gene is possibly TRBD1 (6 bases). The V end was cut by 0 bases, the J end by 2 bases, with 11 bases between. This CDR3 is 15 amino acids long. The germline CDR1 and CDR2 sequences are MGHRA and YSYEKL. DNA for the CDR3: TGCGCCAGCAGCCAAGATAGGCAGGGGACCTACGAGCAGTACTTC. It is translated as CASSQDRQGTYEQYF.

About this clonotype itself: A read error may be the cause here, since a much bigger clone is one base away. The V and J genes are TRBV7-2 and TRBJ1-2, with a possible D match to TRBD1 (6 bases). This CDR3 contains 13 residues. Germline V gene data show CDR1 as SGHTA and CDR2 as FQGNSA. The V end was cut by 3 bases, the J end by 6 bases, with 11 bases between. CDR3 sequence: CASSFGQNHGYTF. CDR3 sequence (DNA): TGTGCCAGCAGCTTTGGACAGAACCATGGCTACACCTTC.

This clonotype was detected many times. The genes are TRBV4-2 and TRBJ2-1, with TRBD2 matching 11 bases. From germline, CDR1 is LGHNA and CDR2 YNFKEQ. CDR3 length: 15 residues. J lost 6 bases, V lost 4 bases, and 5 bases had no gene match. Here the CDR3 DNA reads TGTGCCAGCAGCCCCCTGGGACTAGCGGCCAATGAGCAGTTCTTC. It specifies CASSPLGLAANEQFF.

This clonotype has just a few counts. The chain recombines TRBV18 with TRBJ2-3; D possibly uses TRBD1 or TRBD2 (6 bases each). Germline V lookup: CDR1 KGHSH, CDR2 LQKENI. The CDR3 consists of 14 residues. Trimming pared 5 bases from V and 0 bases from J, leaving 9 bases between. This CDR3 reads CASSRGASTDTQYF. The CDR3 nucleotides read TGTGCCAGCTCAAGGGGGGCTAGCACAGATACGCAGTATTTT.

This clonotype was seen ten or more times. V and J are TRBV2 and TRBJ1-3; D possibly corresponds to TRBD1 (5 bases). The CDR3 is made up of 15 amino acids. Germline assignment: CDR1 SNHLY and CDR2 FYNNEI. The V and J ends lost 6 bases and 0 bases respectively, with 12 bases between them. In nucleotides, the CDR3 is TGTGCCAGCAGGGACGACAGTTCCTCTGGAAACACCATATATTTT. Its protein is CASRDDSSSGNTIYF.

This clonotype is termed medium-sized. This rearrangement joins TRBV20-1 to TRBJ2-3; unclear D gene. The germline V gene encodes CDR1 DFQATT and CDR2 SNEGSKA (reference sequence). Deletions cut 2 bases from V and 2 bases from J, with 5 bases between. The CDR3 is 12 amino acids. CDR3 loop: CSARQATDTQYF. The DNA for the CDR3 is TGCAGTGCTAGACAAGCCACAGATACGCAGTATTTT.

This clonotype occurred many times. The chain is built from TRBV20-1 and TRBJ1-2, with D unresolved. This CDR3 is built from 14 residues. Germline V gives CDR1 DFQATT, CDR2 SNEGSKA (reference sequence). V lost 1 base, J lost 8 bases, and 17 bases lay in between. The CDR3 DNA reads TGCAGTGCTAGAGGCGATCCGAGGTCTATGGGCTACACCTTC. Its protein product is CSARGDPRSMGYTF.

The chain has TRBV6-1 and TRBJ2-7; the match to TRBD1 covers 9 bases. The germline V gene has CDR1 MNHNS and CDR2 SASEGT. J gave up 6 bases and V 5 bases, and 8 bases lay outside the gene matches. CDR3 length: 14 residues. The chain's CDR3 is CASSSGTGLGEQYF. The CDR3 DNA follows: TGTGCCAGCAGTTCCGGGACAGGGCTCGGCGAGCAGTACTTC.

By sample share, this clonotype is medium-sized. V gene TRBV2 combines with J gene TRBJ2-1; 9 nucleotides match TRBD2. The CDR3 covers 16 residues. Germline assignment: CDR1 SNHLY and CDR2 FYNNEI. J gave up 12 bases and V 2 bases, and 14 bases lay outside the gene matches. The CDR3, as DNA: TGTGCCAGCAGTGAAAGTGAAGCTAGCGGGGCTCCCGGGCAGTTCTTC. Its translation: CASSESEASGAPGQFF.

About this clonotype itself: A single base separates this from a much larger clone, so it may be a read error. V gene TRBV20-1 combines with J gene TRBJ1-5, with 7 bases matching TRBD1. The end of the DNA aligns better with TRBJ2-3, so the J call may be wrong. This CDR3 spans 14 amino acids. Germline loops: CDR1 DFQATT, CDR2 SNEGSKA (reference sequence). The CDR3 DNA reads TGCAGTGCTAGAGGGCAGGGGGTCAATCAGCCCCAGTATTTT. This codes for CSARGQGVNQPQYF.

In this sample, this clonotype is medium-sized. The chain joins TRBV5-1 to TRBJ2-1; the D gene could be TRBD1 or TRBD2 (6 bases each). With 3 bases removed from V and 3 bases from J, the gap between germline ends came to 10 bases. CDR3 size: 14 residues. The V gene's germline CDR1 is SGHRS and CDR2 YFSETQ. The DNA for the CDR3 is TGCGCCAGCAGCTCCGGAGGGGGCTACAATGAGCAGTTCTTC. Translating it yields CASSSGGGYNEQFF.